The clone carrying this T cell receptor beta chain has more than one count but fewer than ten. The antigen is unknown. This sample is part of a study of T-cell reconstitution after alpha-beta-depleted transplantation in children. General study points: Most T-cell counts and diversity one year after the transplant came from T cells that were newly produced.

Using unique molecular identifiers, the investigators prepared the TCRbeta library. TCRdb reprocessed the PCR reads with MiXCR, giving one entry per CDR3 protein. The profile covers about 300,000 distinct CDR3 sequences, with around 7.3% appearing a single time and approximately 9.1% taken by the ten largest. Specimen: peripheral blood, collected 360 days after TCRalphabeta/CD19-depleted stem cell transplant. This receptor was obtained from a female patient between 2 and 10 years old who had a stem cell transplant for Fanconi anemia, so the T cells may come from the graft donor.

CDR3 bases: TGTGCCAGCAGCCCCAGCGTCCAGGGCCGAACCCAAATCTCTGGGGCCAACGTCCTGACTTTC. It codes for CASSPSVQGRTQISGANVLTF. The genes are TRBV9 and TRBJ2-6, with a possible D match to TRBD1 (5 bases). V shed 4 bases and J shed 0 bases, with 26 bases lying between them. The CDR3 has 21 residues. From germline, CDR1 is SGDLS and CDR2 YYNGEE.